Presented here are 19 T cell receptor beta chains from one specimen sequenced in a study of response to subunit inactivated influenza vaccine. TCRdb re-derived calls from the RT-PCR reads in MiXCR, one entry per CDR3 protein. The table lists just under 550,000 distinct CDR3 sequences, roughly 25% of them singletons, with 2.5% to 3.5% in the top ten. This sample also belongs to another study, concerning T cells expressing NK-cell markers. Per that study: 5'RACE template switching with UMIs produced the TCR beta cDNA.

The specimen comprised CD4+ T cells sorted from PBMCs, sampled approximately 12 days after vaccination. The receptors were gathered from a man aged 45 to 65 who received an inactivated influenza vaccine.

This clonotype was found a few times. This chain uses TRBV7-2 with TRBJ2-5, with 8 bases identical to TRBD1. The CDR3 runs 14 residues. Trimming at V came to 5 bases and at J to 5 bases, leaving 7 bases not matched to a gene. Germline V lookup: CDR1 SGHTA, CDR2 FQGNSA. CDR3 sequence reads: CASSQGQGLETQYF. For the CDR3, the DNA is TGTGCCAGCAGCCAAGGACAGGGACTGGAGACCCAGTACTTC. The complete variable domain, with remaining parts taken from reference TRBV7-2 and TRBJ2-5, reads GAGVSQSPSNKVTEKGKDVELRCDPISGHTALYWYRQSLGQGLEFLIYFQGNSAPDKSGLPSDRFSAERTGGSVSTLTIQRTQQEDSAVYLCASSQGQGLETQYFGPGTRLLVL.

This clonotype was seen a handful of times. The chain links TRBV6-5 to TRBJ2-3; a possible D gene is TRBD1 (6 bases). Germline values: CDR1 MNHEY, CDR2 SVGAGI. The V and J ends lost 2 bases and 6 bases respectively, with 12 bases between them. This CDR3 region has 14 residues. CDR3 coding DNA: TGTGCCAGCAGTTACGACAGGCCCAGGGATACGCAGTATTTT. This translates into CASSYDRPRDTQYF.

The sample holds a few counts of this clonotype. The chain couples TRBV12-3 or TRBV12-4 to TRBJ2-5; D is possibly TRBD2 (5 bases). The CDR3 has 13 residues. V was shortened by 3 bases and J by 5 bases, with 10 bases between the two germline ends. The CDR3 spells CASSFMEEETQYF. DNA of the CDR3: TGTGCCAGCAGTTTTATGGAGGAGGAGACCCAGTACTTC.

The DNA of the CDR3 is TGTGCCAGCAGCTCGGGACTAGATACAGGCGATACGCAGTATTTT. This gives the protein CASSSGLDTGDTQYF. The V gene is TRBV7-7, the J gene TRBJ2-3; 8 bases fit TRBD2. The CDR3 covers 15 residues. V gave up 4 bases and J gave up 6 bases; unmatched junction bases: 9. Germline V lookup: CDR1 SSHAT, CDR2 FNYEAQ (reference sequence).

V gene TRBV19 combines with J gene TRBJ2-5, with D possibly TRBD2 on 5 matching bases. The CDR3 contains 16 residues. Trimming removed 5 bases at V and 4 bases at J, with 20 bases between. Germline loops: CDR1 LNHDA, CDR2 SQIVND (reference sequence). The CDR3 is CASSPLTGFVRETQYF. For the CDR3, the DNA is TGTGCCAGTAGTCCCTTAACGGGGTTCGTAAGAGAGACCCAGTACTTC.

Written as DNA, the CDR3 is TGTGCCAGCAGTCCCCCGGCTCCGAACACCGGGGAGCTGTTTTTT. Translation gives CASSPPAPNTGELFF. The rearrangement links TRBV28 to TRBJ2-2; D not resolved. From germline, CDR1 is MDHEN and CDR2 SYDVKM. Trimming removed 5 bases at V and 0 bases at J, with 10 bases between. The CDR3 consists of 15 residues.

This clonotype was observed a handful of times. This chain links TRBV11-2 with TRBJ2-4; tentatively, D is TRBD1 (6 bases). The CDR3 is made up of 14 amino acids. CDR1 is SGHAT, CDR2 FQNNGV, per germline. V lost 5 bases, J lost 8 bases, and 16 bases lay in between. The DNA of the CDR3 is TGTGCCAGCAGCACCAGACAGGTTACGGACATTCAGTACTTC. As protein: CASSTRQVTDIQYF.

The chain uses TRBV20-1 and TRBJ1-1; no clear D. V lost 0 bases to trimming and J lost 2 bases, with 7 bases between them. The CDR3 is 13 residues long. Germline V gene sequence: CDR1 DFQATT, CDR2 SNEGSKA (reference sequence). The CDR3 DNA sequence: TGCAGTGCTAGAGATGCCAGAAACACTGAAGCTTTCTTT. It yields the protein CSARDARNTEAFF.

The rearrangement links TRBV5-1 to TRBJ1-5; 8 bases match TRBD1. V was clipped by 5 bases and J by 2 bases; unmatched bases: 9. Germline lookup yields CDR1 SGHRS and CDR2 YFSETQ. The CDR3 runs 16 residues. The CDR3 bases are TGCGCCAGCAGTCCTAACGCAGGGGGCGGCAATCAGCCCCAGCATTTT. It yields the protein CASSPNAGGGNQPQHF.

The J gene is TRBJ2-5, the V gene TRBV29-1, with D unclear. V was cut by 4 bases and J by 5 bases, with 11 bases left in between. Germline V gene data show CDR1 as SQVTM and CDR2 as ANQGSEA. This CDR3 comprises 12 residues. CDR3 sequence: CSVGPLGETQYF. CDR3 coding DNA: TGCAGCGTTGGCCCCCTGGGCGAGACCCAGTACTTC.

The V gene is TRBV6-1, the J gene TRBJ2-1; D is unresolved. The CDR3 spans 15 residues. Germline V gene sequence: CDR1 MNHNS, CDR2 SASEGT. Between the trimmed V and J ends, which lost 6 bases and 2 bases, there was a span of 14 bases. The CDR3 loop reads CASRSTIGAYNEQFF. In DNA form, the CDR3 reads TGTGCCAGCAGGTCAACCATTGGGGCCTACAATGAGCAGTTCTTC.

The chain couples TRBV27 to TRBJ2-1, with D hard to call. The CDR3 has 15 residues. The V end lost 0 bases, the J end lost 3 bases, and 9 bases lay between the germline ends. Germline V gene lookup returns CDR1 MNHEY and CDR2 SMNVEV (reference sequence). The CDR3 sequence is CASSLSVGNYNEQFF. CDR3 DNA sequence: TGTGCCAGCAGTTTATCTGTGGGGAACTACAATGAGCAGTTCTTC.

The CDR3 sequence is CATSDSGPNNEKLFF. DNA for the CDR3: TGTGCCACCAGTGACTCGGGACCCAATAATGAAAAACTGTTTTTT. V usage is TRBV24-1 and J usage is TRBJ1-4; D is possibly TRBD1 (5 bases). Germline assignment: CDR1 KGHDR and CDR2 SFDVKD. V lost 4 bases and J lost 4, with 12 bases in between. The CDR3 has 15 residues.

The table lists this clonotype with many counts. The CDR3 DNA reads TGCGCCAGCAGCCCTCGAGCGGGAACTAGCACAGATACGCAGTATTTT. Its protein is CASSPRAGTSTDTQYF. This rearrangement joins TRBV4-3 to TRBJ2-3, with TRBD2 matching over 7 bases. V lost 4 bases to trimming and J lost 0 bases; unmatched junction nucleotides: 7. Germline assignment: CDR1 LGHNA and CDR2 YSLEER. The CDR3 length is 16 residues.

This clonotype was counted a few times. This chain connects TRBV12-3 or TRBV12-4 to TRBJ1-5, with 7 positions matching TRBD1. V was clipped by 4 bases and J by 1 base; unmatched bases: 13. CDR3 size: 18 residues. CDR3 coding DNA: TGTGCCAGCAGTTCCATGAGGAGGGGGCTGGGAAGCAATCAGCCCCAGCATTTT. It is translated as CASSSMRRGLGSNQPQHF.

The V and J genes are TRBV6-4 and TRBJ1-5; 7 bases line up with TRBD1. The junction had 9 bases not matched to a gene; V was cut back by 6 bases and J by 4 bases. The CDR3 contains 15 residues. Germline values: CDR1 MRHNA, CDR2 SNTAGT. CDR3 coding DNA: TGTGCCAGCAGACCCAGACAGGGTAGAAATCAGCCCCAGCATTTT. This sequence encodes CASRPRQGRNQPQHF.

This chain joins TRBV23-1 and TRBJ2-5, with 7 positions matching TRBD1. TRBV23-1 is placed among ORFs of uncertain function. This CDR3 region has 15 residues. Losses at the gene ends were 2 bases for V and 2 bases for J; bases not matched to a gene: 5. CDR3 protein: CASSQPGQKQETQYF. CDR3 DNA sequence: TGCGCCAGCAGTCAACCGGGACAGAAGCAAGAGACCCAGTACTTC.

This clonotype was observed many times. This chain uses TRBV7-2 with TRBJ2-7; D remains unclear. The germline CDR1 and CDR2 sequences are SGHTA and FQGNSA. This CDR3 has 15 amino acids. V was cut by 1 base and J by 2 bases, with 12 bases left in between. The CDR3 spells CASSLEAGPTYEQYF. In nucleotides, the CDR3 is TGTGCCAGCAGCTTAGAGGCAGGACCAACCTACGAGCAGTACTTC.

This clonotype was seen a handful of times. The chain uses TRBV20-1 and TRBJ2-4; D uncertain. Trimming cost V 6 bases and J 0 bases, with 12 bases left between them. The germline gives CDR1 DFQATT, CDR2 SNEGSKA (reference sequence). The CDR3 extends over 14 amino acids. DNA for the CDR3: TGCAGTGCCACCCCCCCAGCAGCCAAAAACATTCAGTACTTC. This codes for CSATPPAAKNIQYF.